This TCR beta chain was recovered during a study of radiation and T cells in renal cell carcinoma. Study as a whole: Nephrectomy followed 15 Gy stereotactic body radiation by 4 weeks.

CDR1 is LNHDA, CDR2 SQIVND, per germline (reference sequence). V dropped 7 bases and J dropped 4; count of bases not matched to a gene: 15. The CDR3 runs to 16 residues. Whole-study findings and limits: Pretreatment tumor biopsies were lacking, so baseline clonotypes are unknown. In blood, top tumor clones expanded by 2 weeks, shrinking by 4.

TCRdb's table, derived via immunoSEQ multiplex PCR, lists solely in-frame clones and lacks some. The sample holds just over 95,000 clones, 65% to 90% seen once. As for time point: baseline pretreatment blood. Treatment meaning: 15 Gy SBRT to primary tumor, nephrectomy 4 weeks later. Blood was sampled at baseline, 2 weeks and 4 weeks after SBRT. A note on this clone: Its specificity is unknown.

Sequenced material: blood, taken from a patient whose treatment included radiotherapy and nephrectomy. V usage is TRBV19 and J usage is TRBJ1-2; 7 bases map to TRBD1. The sequence derives from a man in his forties or fifties with renal cell carcinoma. Here the CDR3 DNA reads TGTGCCAGTACCTATACGACCGGGACAGCGTTCTATGGCTACACCTTC. Translated: CASTYTTGTAFYGYTF.